This entry lists 5 T cell receptor beta chains sequenced from one sample in a study. TCRdb passed the RT-PCR reads through MiXCR, listing each CDR3 protein once. The table lists about 680,000 distinct CDR3 sequences, about 14% of them singletons. The source material was memory CD4+ T cells from blood. The receptors here all came from a female donor in good health, serving as a healthy control.

This clonotype appeared a few times. J is TRBJ2-7 and V is TRBV5-1; TRBD1 aligns across 9 bases. V lost 0 bases to trimming and J lost 1 base; unmatched junction nucleotides: 5. The germline V gene has CDR1 SGHRS and CDR2 YFSETQ. The CDR3 loop spans 16 amino acids. CDR3 DNA sequence: TGCGCCAGCAGCTTGGGGACAGGGGTTCTGTCCTACGAGCAGTACTTC. It specifies CASSLGTGVLSYEQYF.

This clonotype was counted only a few times. The chain couples TRBV4-3 to TRBJ2-1, with TRBD2 identical over 8 bases. Trimming cost V 1 base and J 7 bases; bases outside gene matches: 12. Germline V lookup: CDR1 LGHNA, CDR2 YSLEER. The CDR3 is 17 residues long. CDR3 bases: TGCGCCAGCAGCCAAGCAACGCTCAACGGGAGGGGTAATGAGCAGTTCTTC. The encoded protein is CASSQATLNGRGNEQFF.

The sample holds many counts of this clonotype. The germline gene is not matched at one end of the junction; a read error may be the cause. This chain connects TRBV7-9 to TRBJ2-7; 12 positions match TRBD1. This CDR3 spans 15 amino acids. CDR1 is SEHNR, CDR2 FQNEAQ, per germline (reference sequence). The CDR3 region has the DNA TGCGCCAGCAGCTTGGGGACAGGGGGCGCCTACGAGCAGTACTTC. This sequence encodes CASSLGTGGAYEQYF.

The rearrangement uses TRBV12-3 or TRBV12-4 and TRBJ1-2; the D is unclear. V dropped 5 bases and J dropped 8 bases, with 15 bases sitting between them. The CDR3 is 13 residues long. The CDR3 loop is CASSQSGIQGYTF. CDR3 bases: TGTGCCAGCAGTCAATCGGGGATCCAGGGCTACACCTTC.

The chain couples TRBV20-1 to TRBJ2-3; D call uncertain. In germline, CDR1 is DFQATT, CDR2 SNEGSKA (reference sequence). The CDR3 totals 14 residues. V lost 6 bases and J lost 2, with 15 bases in between. The CDR3 DNA reads as TGCAGTGCCATTAGGGAAGGATCCACAGATACGCAGTATTTT. Protein sequence: CSAIREGSTDTQYF.